A selection of T cell receptor beta chains follows, all from one sample in a study of OX40 agonist ivuxolimab in advanced cancers. TCRdb keeps only in-frame clones here, not all; method: immunoSEQ multiplex PCR. The sample has 95,000 to 150,000 clones, 93% seen once; the top ten hold roughly 0.15%. The starting material was CD4+ or CD8+ T cells sorted from blood, obtained in a trial of the OX40 agonist ivuxolimab. The receptor set was obtained from an adult with an advanced solid tumor such as melanoma, head and neck, liver or kidney cancer. The CDR3 runs from the conserved cysteine through the conserved F or W. The D gene is left open where the match is weak. Rows give clone size only sometimes, using once, few, many, or a class for an expanded clone.

abundance,v_gene,j_gene,d_gene,CDR3aa,CDR3nt
-,TRBV5-1,TRBJ2-5,TRBD1,CASSLASGQGSETQYF,TGCGCCAGCAGCTTGGCCTCGGGACAGGGATCAGAGACCCAGTACTTC
-,TRBV28,TRBJ1-4,-,CASRSDQRTNEKLFF,TGTGCCAGCCGATCGGACCAACGGACTAATGAAAAACTGTTTTTT
-,TRBV4-1,TRBJ1-1,-,CASSQKTGYTEAFF,TGCGCCAGCAGCCAAAAAACAGGGTACACTGAAGCTTTCTTT
-,TRBV28,TRBJ2-3,-,CASSFPRGAPNTQYF,TGTGCCAGCAGTTTCCCCAGGGGGGCGCCGAATACGCAGTATTTT
-,TRBV19,TRBJ2-1,TRBD2,CASSGTSGIPNEQFF,TGTGCCAGTAGTGGGACTAGCGGAATACCGAATGAGCAGTTCTTC
-,TRBV4-3,TRBJ2-5,TRBD1,CASSQDPTSGTGGEETQYF,TGCGCCAGCAGCCAAGATCCCACTTCCGGGACAGGGGGCGAAGAGACCCAGTACTTC
-,TRBV5-1,TRBJ1-1,-,CASSLAPGGGANTEAFF,TGCGCCAGCAGCTTGGCGCCTGGTGGAGGGGCCAACACTGAAGCTTTCTTT
-,TRBV7-4,TRBJ2-5,-,CASSLGPAETQYF,TGTGCCAGCAGCCTGGGACCCGCAGAGACCCAGTACTTC
-,TRBV19,TRBJ2-5,TRBD2,CASSMPGLRETQYF,TGTGCCAGTAGTATGCCGGGACTAAGAGAGACCCAGTACTTC
-,TRBV27,TRBJ1-4,-,CASSFSGAREKLFF,TGTGCCAGCAGTTTTTCGGGGGCGAGGGAAAAACTGTTTTTT
-,TRBV18,TRBJ2-1,-,CASSPQSGANEQFF,TGTGCCAGCTCACCACAGTCAGGAGCCAATGAGCAGTTCTTC
-,TRBV7-2,TRBJ1-2,TRBD1,CASSLNRGTYYGYTF,TGTGCCAGCAGCTTAAACAGGGGGACCTACTATGGCTACACCTTC
-,TRBV12-5,TRBJ1-1,-,CASGLSGTAEAFF,TGTGCTAGTGGTTTGTCCGGGACGGCTGAAGCTTTCTTT
-,TRBV30,TRBJ2-2,-,CAWSETGTGELFF,TGTGCCTGGAGTGAAACAGGGACCGGGGAGCTGTTTTTT
-,TRBV5-6,TRBJ2-1,-,CASSFWGRRSSYNEQFF,TGTGCCAGCAGCTTCTGGGGACGTCGAAGCTCCTACAATGAGCAGTTCTTC
-,TRBV11-1,TRBJ2-1,-,CASSLVSRLISYNEQFF,TGTGCCAGCAGCTTAGTATCCAGGCTAATCTCCTACAATGAGCAGTTCTTC
-,TRBV15,TRBJ2-3,-,CATSRGGGDRVTQYF,TGTGCCACCAGCAGAGGAGGCGGGGACCGGGTTACGCAGTATTTT
-,TRBV7-9,TRBJ2-5,TRBD2,CASSPLAGGYQETQYF,TGTGCCAGCAGCCCCCTAGCGGGGGGGTACCAAGAGACCCAGTACTTC
-,TRBV7-2,TRBJ1-3,-,CASSLWGSGNTIYF,TGTGCCAGCAGCTTATGGGGCTCTGGAAACACCATATATTTT
-,TRBV5-5,TRBJ1-2,-,CASSLEGTGPEDYGYTF,TGTGCCAGCAGCTTGGAGGGAACCGGGCCCGAGGACTATGGCTACACCTTC
-,TRBV9,TRBJ1-3,-,CASSVGPAGGNTIYF,TGTGCCAGCAGCGTAGGGCCTGCGGGTGGAAACACCATATATTTT
-,TRBV5-4,TRBJ1-4,-,CASSRTGTTNEKLFF,TGTGCCAGCAGCCGTACCGGGACAACTAATGAAAAACTGTTTTTT
-,TRBV7-8,TRBJ2-7,TRBD1,CASSADRGSEQYF,TGTGCCAGCAGCGCAGACAGGGGGAGCGAGCAGTACTTC
-,TRBV7-8,TRBJ1-3,-,CASSPSGSPGNTIYF,TGTGCCAGCAGCCCCTCGGGAAGCCCTGGAAACACCATATATTTT
-,TRBV18,TRBJ2-7,-,CASSRQGYEQYF,TGTGCCAGCTCAAGGCAGGGGTACGAGCAGTACTTC
-,TRBV5-1,TRBJ2-2,-,CASSSRPITGELFF,TGCGCCAGCAGCTCCCGACCTATCACCGGGGAGCTGTTTTTT
-,TRBV15,TRBJ2-5,-,CATSRDGGYETQYF,TGTGCCACCAGCAGAGATGGAGGGTATGAGACCCAGTACTTC
few,TRBV7-8,TRBJ2-1,TRBD2,CASSSQIGLADNYNEQFF,TGTGCCAGCAGCTCTCAAATTGGACTAGCGGATAACTACAATGAGCAGTTCTTC
-,TRBV25-1,TRBJ1-1,-,CASSSRSKVEAFF,TGTGCCAGCAGTAGCCGTTCGAAGGTAGAAGCTTTCTTT
-,TRBV2,TRBJ1-2,-,CASSEEKVSNYGYTF,TGTGCCAGCAGTGAAGAAAAGGTGTCTAACTATGGCTACACCTTC
once,TRBV18,TRBJ2-5,-,CASSRPRSFPNAAPQETQYF,TGTGCCAGCTCACGCCCCCGGTCTTTTCCGAATGCGGCGCCCCAAGAGACCCAGTACTTC
-,TRBV18,TRBJ2-2,-,CASSPLGGPNTGELFF,TGTGCCAGCTCACCACTGGGGGGGCCGAACACCGGGGAGCTGTTTTTT
-,TRBV19,TRBJ1-2,-,CASSISGADYGYTF,TGTGCCAGTAGTATTTCGGGGGCAGACTATGGCTACACCTTC